The 28 T cell receptor beta chains listed next were all sequenced from one sample in a study of T cell repertoires in cytomegalovirus infection. Each CDR3 protein is one row after TCRdb ran MiXCR on the reads. The top ten hold 2.8% of the sample, which has around 740,000 distinct CDR3 sequences, about 40% seen once. The sequenced sample was PBMCs. Every receptor here comes from a human donor in good health (CMV status not recorded). Some clones in this sample may be carry-over from other donors' samples.

V and J are TRBV7-9 and TRBJ2-7; D remains ambiguous. The CDR3 is 18 amino acids. Germline values: CDR1 SEHNR, CDR2 FQNEAQ (reference sequence). V gave up 5 bases and J gave up 1 base, with 24 bases separating them. The CDR3 nucleotides are TGTGCCAGCAGCCCATTGTGGGGAACACGTCTTGTATCCTACGAGCAGTACTTC. Amino acid sequence: CASSPLWGTRLVSYEQYF.

J is TRBJ1-4 and V is TRBV2, with TRBD1 matching 9 bases. The CDR3 loop spans 14 amino acids. Losses at the gene ends were 10 bases for V and 8 bases for J; bases not matched to a gene: 11. Per germline, CDR1 SNHLY and CDR2 FYNNEI. CDR3 region: CATTSGTGREKLFF. Written as DNA, the CDR3 is TGTGCCACCACATCCGGGACAGGGCGAGAAAAACTGTTTTTT.

This clonotype has at least ten counts. The chain links TRBV7-2 to TRBJ2-7; D is possibly TRBD2 (5 bases). Germline V gene lookup returns CDR1 SGHTA and CDR2 FQGNSA. This CDR3 region has 16 residues. V lost 4 bases to trimming and J lost 2 bases, with 18 bases between them. CDR3 loop: CASSSPFGERPYEQYF. As DNA, the CDR3 is TGTGCCAGCAGCTCCCCTTTCGGGGAGCGACCCTACGAGCAGTACTTC.

The chain couples TRBV29-1 to TRBJ1-1; 7 bases are a match to TRBD1. The CDR3 totals 13 residues. Per germline, CDR1 SQVTM and CDR2 ANQGSEA. V lost 4 bases to trimming and J lost 7 bases; unmatched junction nucleotides: 9. CDR3: CSVGGQPSLEAFF. The CDR3, as DNA: TGCAGCGTTGGGGGACAGCCTAGCCTTGAAGCTTTCTTT.

The chain joins TRBV28 to TRBJ2-2; the match to TRBD1 covers 7 bases. Germline V lookup: CDR1 MDHEN, CDR2 SYDVKM. The CDR3 covers 16 residues. Here the CDR3 DNA reads TGTTCCATCAGTTCCTTCCGACAGGGCTACACCGGGGAGCTGTTTTTT. It yields the protein CSISSFRQGYTGELFF.

The chain links TRBV4-1 to TRBJ1-1, with unresolved D. Deletions cut 0 bases from V and 10 bases from J, with 12 bases between. The germline V gene has CDR1 MGHRA and CDR2 YSYEKL. The CDR3 loop spans 13 amino acids. DNA for the CDR3: TGCGCCAGCAGCCAAGATTTTGGTCGCGGAGCTTTCTTT. Its translation is CASSQDFGRGAFF.

The CDR3 loop reads CASSQDGPGESNQPQHF. The DNA of the CDR3 is TGTGCCAGCAGCCAAGATGGCCCCGGGGAAAGCAATCAGCCCCAGCATTTT. V is TRBV4-2 and J is TRBJ1-5, with unresolved D. V was trimmed by 0 bases and J by 1 base, leaving 13 bases between them. The germline CDR1 and CDR2 sequences are LGHNA and YNFKEQ. The CDR3 spans 17 residues.

V and J are TRBV11-2 and TRBJ2-4; 7 bases line up with TRBD1. V gave up 4 bases and J gave up 0 bases; unmatched junction bases: 9. The CDR3 runs to 17 residues. Germline V gives CDR1 SGHAT, CDR2 FQNNGV. The CDR3 loop is CASSSLDRERAKNIQYF. CDR3 sequence (DNA): TGTGCCAGCAGCTCCCTCGACAGGGAGAGAGCCAAAAACATTCAGTACTTC. The entire variable domain, with the rest obtained from reference TRBV11-2 and TRBJ2-4, is as follows: EAGVAQSPRYKIIEKRQSVAFWCNPISGHATLYWYQQILGQGPKLLIQFQNNGVVDDSQLPKDRFSAERLKGVDSTLKIQPAKLEDSAVYLCASSSLDRERAKNIQYFGAGTRLSVL.

This clonotype appeared a few times. The chain is built from TRBV7-2 and TRBJ2-1, with D unclear. The CDR3 consists of 11 residues. Between the trimmed V and J ends, which lost 10 bases and 9 bases, there was a span of 13 bases. In germline, CDR1 is SGHTA, CDR2 FQGNSA. The CDR3 DNA is TGTGCCATTTATAGGGCAGGTGAGCAGTTCTTC. Its translation is CAIYRAGEQFF.

This clonotype was observed a handful of times. The rearrangement joins TRBV5-5 to TRBJ1-2; TRBD1 matches at 9 bases. Per germline, CDR1 SGHKS and CDR2 YYEKEE (reference sequence). The J segment lost 3 bases and the V segment lost 1 base, leaving 7 bases of the junction unmatched. The CDR3 contains 16 residues. CDR3 protein: CASSLSGTGYYYGYTF. As DNA, the CDR3 is TGTGCCAGCAGCTTGTCCGGGACAGGGTATTACTATGGCTACACCTTC.

About this clonotype: The CDR3 carries no conserved terminal phenylalanine or tryptophan, so it likely arises from a read error. This chain links TRBV28 with TRBJ2-1, with 10 bases identical to TRBD2. CDR1 and CDR2 from the germline V gene are MDHEN and SYDVKM. V shed 4 bases, J shed 8 bases, and the junction held 14 bases outside the gene matches. The CDR3 loop spans 17 amino acids. The CDR3 sequence is CASSSIITSGEGYEQFV. The CDR3, as DNA: TGTGCCAGCAGTTCAATCATAACTAGCGGGGAAGGTTATGAGCAGTTCGTC.

This clonotype was picked up a small number of times. The V and J genes are TRBV5-5 and TRBJ1-6; 9 bases align to TRBD1. CDR3 size: 13 residues. V lost 4 bases and J lost 12; bases outside the gene matches: 5. Germline CDR1 and CDR2: SGHKS and YYEKEE (reference sequence). The CDR3 protein is CASSLRDREPLHF. The CDR3 DNA sequence: TGTGCCAGCAGCCTACGGGACAGGGAACCCCTCCACTTT.

This clonotype appeared a few times. The V and J genes are TRBV5-1 and TRBJ2-7; maybe TRBD1 (6 bases). Germline loops: CDR1 SGHRS, CDR2 YFSETQ. The CDR3 is 15 residues long. Trimming stripped 2 bases from V and 5 bases from J, with 17 bases between. CDR3 sequence reads: CASSFSYREFNEQYF. Here the CDR3 DNA reads TGCGCCAGCAGCTTCTCCTACAGGGAGTTCAACGAGCAGTACTTC.

Concerning this clonotype: A junction end diverges from the germline sequence, so it may reflect a read error. V gene TRBV7-2 combines with J gene TRBJ1-2; possibly TRBD1 for D (6 bases). The germline V gene has CDR1 SGHTA and CDR2 FQGNSA. This CDR3 has 16 amino acids. CDR3 nucleotide sequence: TGTGCCAGCAGCTTGGGGTCAAGGGGACAAGACTATGGCTACATCTTC. It codes for CASSLGSRGQDYGYIF.

This clonotype was recorded a few times. The chain has TRBV4-1 and TRBJ2-2, with 8 nucleotides matching TRBD1. The ends lost 0 bases at V and 5 bases at J; junction bases unmatched: 11. The CDR3 has 18 amino acids. Germline CDR1 and CDR2: MGHRA and YSYEKL. The CDR3 loop is CASSQDLLRQGRTGELFF. DNA of the CDR3: TGCGCCAGCAGCCAAGACTTATTGAGACAGGGGCGAACCGGGGAGCTGTTTTTT.

The V gene is TRBV7-2, the J gene TRBJ2-3; TRBD2 agrees at 16 bases. Trimming removed 4 bases from V and 6 bases from J; junction bases left unmatched: 4. CDR1 and CDR2 (germline): SGHTA, FQGNSA. This CDR3 has 16 amino acids. For the CDR3, the DNA is TGTGCCAGCAGCTCCGGGACTAGCGGGAGGGGGGATACGCAGTATTTT. This gives the protein CASSSGTSGRGDTQYF.

This clonotype was counted ten times or more. V is TRBV7-2 and J is TRBJ2-1; 7 bases map to TRBD2. Germline values: CDR1 SGHTA, CDR2 FQGNSA. V lost 6 bases to trimming and J lost 6 bases; unmatched junction nucleotides: 8. The CDR3 sequence is 14 residues long. The DNA for the CDR3 is TGTGCCAGCAGTTTACAGCGGGGCGGCAATGAGCAGTTCTTC. As protein: CASSLQRGGNEQFF.

The chain couples TRBV15 to TRBJ1-4; D unclear. Trimming removed 0 bases at V and 6 bases at J, with 17 bases between. This CDR3 has 17 residues. Germline loops: CDR1 LNHNV, CDR2 YYDKDF (reference sequence). CDR3 loop: CATSRDLPSDRDEKLFF. The CDR3 coding sequence is TGTGCCACCAGCAGAGACTTACCGTCAGATCGGGATGAAAAACTGTTTTTT. The whole variable domain, filled in from reference TRBV15 and TRBJ1-4, reads DAMVIQNPRYQVTQFGKPVTLSCSQTLNHNVMYWYQQKSSQAPKLLFHYYDKDFNNEADTPDNFQSRRPNTSFCFLDIRSPGLGDTAMYLCATSRDLPSDRDEKLFFGSGTQLSVL.

J is TRBJ2-3 and V is TRBV24-1; 7 nucleotides align to TRBD2. Germline-derived CDR1 and CDR2 are KGHDR and SFDVKD. The CDR3 loop spans 15 amino acids. Unmatched junction bases numbered 9, after V lost 4 bases and J lost 6 bases. The CDR3 loop reads CATSDAAGAQDTQYF. CDR3 in DNA: TGTGCCACCAGTGACGCCGCGGGAGCTCAGGATACGCAGTATTTT.

This clonotype was seen only a few times. V and J are TRBV4-1 and TRBJ2-1; D gene uncertain. The ends were cut back, 1 base at V and 4 bases at J, with 11 bases in the middle. CDR3 length: 15 residues. Germline CDR1 and CDR2: MGHRA and YSYEKL. CDR3 sequence reads: CASSQGDFVYNEQFF. CDR3 DNA sequence: TGCGCCAGCAGCCAAGGAGACTTCGTATACAATGAGCAGTTCTTC.

This clonotype has more than one count but fewer than ten. This rearrangement joins TRBV7-8 to TRBJ2-1; TRBD2 aligns across 7 bases. The V segment lost 4 bases and the J segment 5 bases; nucleotides outside the gene matches: 14. The germline gives CDR1 SGHVS, CDR2 FQNEAQ. The CDR3 extends over 17 amino acids. CDR3 loop: CASSSSLGLAANNEQFF. The CDR3 bases are TGTGCCAGCAGCTCATCCTTGGGGCTAGCGGCGAACAATGAGCAGTTCTTC. Looking up the rest from reference TRBV7-8 and TRBJ2-1 gives the full variable domain: GAGVSQSPRYKVAKRGQDVALRCDPISGHVSLFWYQQALGQGPEFLTYFQNEAQLDKSGLPSDRFFAERPEGSVSTLKIQRTQQEDSAVYLCASSSSLGLAANNEQFFGPGTRLTVL.

Many counts were recorded for this clonotype. The chain joins TRBV28 to TRBJ2-7; D is tentatively TRBD1 or TRBD2 (5 bases each). In germline, CDR1 is MDHEN, CDR2 SYDVKM. The V end lost 7 bases, the J end lost 2 bases, and 18 bases lay between the germline ends. This CDR3 is built from 15 residues. Written as DNA, the CDR3 is TGTGCCAGCACCCGAGGGCAGGGTGAGGCCTACGAGCAGTACTTC. It yields the protein CASTRGQGEAYEQYF.

This clonotype has at least ten counts. The V and J genes are TRBV12-5 and TRBJ2-1; D ambiguous. The CDR3 is made up of 14 amino acids. Germline assignment: CDR1 LGHNT and CDR2 FRNRAP. V was pared by 4 bases and J by 2 bases, with 9 bases between. DNA of the CDR3: TGTGCTAGTGGTTCTGGGGATCCCTACAATGAGCAGTTCTTC. Translating it yields CASGSGDPYNEQFF.

V is TRBV11-2 and J is TRBJ2-7; D ambiguous. CDR1 SGHAT and CDR2 FQNNGV come from the germline V gene. The V and J ends lost 5 bases and 0 bases respectively, with 17 bases between them. The CDR3 spans 16 residues. CDR3: CASSPRTTRGSYEQYF. The CDR3 nucleotides are TGTGCCAGCAGCCCCCGGACCACCCGAGGCTCCTACGAGCAGTACTTC.

The rearrangement uses TRBV6-1 and TRBJ1-5; 9 bases match TRBD1. Unmatched junction bases numbered 3, after V lost 4 bases and J lost 5 bases. The germline V gene has CDR1 MNHNS and CDR2 SASEGT. The CDR3 sequence is 14 residues long. The chain's CDR3 is CASSGTGVYQPQHF. The DNA for the CDR3 is TGTGCCAGCAGTGGGACAGGGGTTTATCAGCCCCAGCATTTT.

Notes on this clonotype: The CDR3 end shows no conserved phenylalanine or tryptophan, and so a read error is likely. The chain has TRBV6-1 and TRBJ2-1, with 8 bases aligning to TRBD2. Germline V gene lookup returns CDR1 MNHNS and CDR2 SASEGT. The J segment lost 8 bases and the V segment lost 6 bases, leaving 6 bases of the junction unmatched. The CDR3 has 13 residues. The CDR3 nucleotides are TGTGCCAGCAGGGACGGGGGGGGCTATGAGCAGTTCTTA. It specifies CASRDGGGYEQFL.

This clonotype was seen just once. V and J are TRBV19 and TRBJ2-1; D is uncertain. The CDR3 sequence is 14 residues long. The germline V and J ends were trimmed by 3 bases and 5 bases, with 11 bases remaining between them. Germline V gene data show CDR1 as LNHDA and CDR2 as SQIVND (reference sequence). This chain's CDR3 is CASSIHRPDNEQFF. The CDR3 DNA reads TGTGCCAGTAGTATCCATCGGCCAGACAATGAGCAGTTCTTC.

This clonotype has a handful of counts. The chain has TRBV4-1 and TRBJ2-7; a possible D gene is TRBD2 (5 bases). V gave up 2 bases and J gave up 9 bases, with 17 bases separating them. The germline V gene encodes CDR1 MGHRA and CDR2 YSYEKL. CDR3 size: 14 residues. CDR3 region: CASSQPRTSQAQYF. The CDR3 DNA sequence: TGCGCCAGCAGCCAACCCCGGACTTCCCAAGCGCAGTACTTC.